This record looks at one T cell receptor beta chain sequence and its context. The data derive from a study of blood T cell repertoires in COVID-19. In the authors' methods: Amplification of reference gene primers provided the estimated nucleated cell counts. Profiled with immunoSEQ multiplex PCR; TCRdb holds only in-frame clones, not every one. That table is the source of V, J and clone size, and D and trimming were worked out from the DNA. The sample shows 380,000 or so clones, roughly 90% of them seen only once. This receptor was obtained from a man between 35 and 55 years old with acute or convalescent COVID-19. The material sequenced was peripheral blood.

This CDR3 is CASSLVGTRSTDTQYF. CDR3 coding DNA: TGTGCCAGCAGCTTAGTGGGGACTAGGAGCACAGATACGCAGTATTTT. The chain links TRBV11-2 to TRBJ2-3; the match to TRBD2 covers 8 bases. Per the germline V gene, CDR1 is SGHAT and CDR2 is FQNNGV. The V segment lost 1 base and the J segment 0 bases; nucleotides outside the gene matches: 3. CDR3 length: 16 amino acids.